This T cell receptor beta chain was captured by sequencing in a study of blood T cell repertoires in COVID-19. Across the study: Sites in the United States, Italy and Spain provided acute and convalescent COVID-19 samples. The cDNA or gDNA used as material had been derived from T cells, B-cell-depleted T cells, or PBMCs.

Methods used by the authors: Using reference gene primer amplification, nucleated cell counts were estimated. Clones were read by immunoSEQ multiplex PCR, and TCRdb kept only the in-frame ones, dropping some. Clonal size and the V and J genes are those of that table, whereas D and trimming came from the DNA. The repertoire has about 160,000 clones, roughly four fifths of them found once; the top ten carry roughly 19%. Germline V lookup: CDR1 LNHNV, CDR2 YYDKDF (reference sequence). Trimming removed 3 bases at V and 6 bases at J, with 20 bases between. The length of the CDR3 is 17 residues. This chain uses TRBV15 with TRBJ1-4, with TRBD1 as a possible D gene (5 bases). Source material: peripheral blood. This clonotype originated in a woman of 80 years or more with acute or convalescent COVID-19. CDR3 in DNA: TGTGCCACCAGCAGCGACAGTGGGGGTCCGGGGGATGAAAAACTGTTTTTT. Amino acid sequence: CATSSDSGGPGDEKLFF.